Included here is one T cell receptor beta chain sequence, with context. The protocol was immunoSEQ multiplex PCR, while the TCRdb copy is restricted to in-frame clones and leaves out a portion. The sample consists of 100,000 to 150,000 clones, around 64% of them appearing once. Germline V CDR1 and CDR2: SGHRS, YFSETQ. This CDR3 region has 15 residues. J lost 8 bases, V lost 5 bases, and 7 bases had no gene match. The data are from a study of blood T cell repertoires in COVID-19. The sample consisted of peripheral blood. This chain connects TRBV5-1 to TRBJ1-6; TRBD1 aligns across 10 bases. This TCR derives from a human donor with acute or convalescent COVID-19. The donor label of this sample is uncertain. As DNA, the CDR3 is TGCGCCAGCAGTGTCTCGACAGGGGGCGATTCACCCCTCCACTTT. Its translation is CASSVSTGGDSPLHF.